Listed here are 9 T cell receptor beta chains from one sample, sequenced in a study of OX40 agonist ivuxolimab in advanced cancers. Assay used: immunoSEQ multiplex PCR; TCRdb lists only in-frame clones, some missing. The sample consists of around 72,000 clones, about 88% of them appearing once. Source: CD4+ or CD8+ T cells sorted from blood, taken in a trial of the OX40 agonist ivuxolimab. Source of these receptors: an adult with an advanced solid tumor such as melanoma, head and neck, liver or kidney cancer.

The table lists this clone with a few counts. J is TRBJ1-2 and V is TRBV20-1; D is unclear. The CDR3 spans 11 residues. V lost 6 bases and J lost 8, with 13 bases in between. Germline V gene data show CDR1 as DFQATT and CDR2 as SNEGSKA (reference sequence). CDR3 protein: CSAQTGLGYTF. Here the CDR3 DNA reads TGCAGTGCCCAGACGGGATTAGGCTACACCTTC.

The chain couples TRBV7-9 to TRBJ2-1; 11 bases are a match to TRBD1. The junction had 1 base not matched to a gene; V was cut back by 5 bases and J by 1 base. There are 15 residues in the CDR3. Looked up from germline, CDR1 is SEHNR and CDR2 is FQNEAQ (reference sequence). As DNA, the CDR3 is TGTGCCAGCAGCGGACAGGGGGCATCCTACAATGAGCAGTTCTTC. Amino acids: CASSGQGASYNEQFF.

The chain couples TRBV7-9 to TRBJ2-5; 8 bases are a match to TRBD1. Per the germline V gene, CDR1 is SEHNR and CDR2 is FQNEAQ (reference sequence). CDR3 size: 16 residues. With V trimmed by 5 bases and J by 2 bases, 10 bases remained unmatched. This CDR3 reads CASSPLTGAGQETQYF. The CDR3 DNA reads TGTGCCAGCAGCCCTTTGACAGGGGCCGGACAAGAGACCCAGTACTTC.

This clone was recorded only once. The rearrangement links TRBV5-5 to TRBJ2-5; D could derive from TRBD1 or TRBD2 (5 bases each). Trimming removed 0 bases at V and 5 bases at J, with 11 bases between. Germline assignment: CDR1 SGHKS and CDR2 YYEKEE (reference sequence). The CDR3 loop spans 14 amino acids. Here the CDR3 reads CASSLEGRRETQYF. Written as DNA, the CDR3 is TGTGCCAGCAGCTTGGAGGGACGTCGGGAGACCCAGTACTTC.

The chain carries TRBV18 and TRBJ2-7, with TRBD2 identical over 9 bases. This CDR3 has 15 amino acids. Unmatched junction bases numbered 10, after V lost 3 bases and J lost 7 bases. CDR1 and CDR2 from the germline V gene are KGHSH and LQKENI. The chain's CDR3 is CASSPGTSSLKEQYF. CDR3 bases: TGTGCCAGCTCACCCGGGACTAGCTCGCTTAAGGAGCAGTACTTC.

Here the CDR3 DNA reads TGTGCCAGCACCCTAGCGGGAGGCTACGAGCAGTACTTC. As protein: CASTLAGGYEQYF. The chain couples TRBV28 to TRBJ2-7, with 11 positions matching TRBD2. J lost 3 bases, V lost 7 bases, and 2 bases had no gene match. Germline-derived CDR1 and CDR2 are MDHEN and SYDVKM. This CDR3 has 13 amino acids.

CDR3 nucleotides: TGTGCCAGCCATGGCGGACACACAGATACGCAGTATTTT. The encoded protein is CASHGGHTDTQYF. The V call is TRBV2, the J call TRBJ2-3, with D possibly being TRBD1 (5 bases). Looked up from germline, CDR1 is SNHLY and CDR2 is FYNNEI. CDR3 length equals 13 residues. V dropped 8 bases and J dropped 2 bases, with 11 bases sitting between them.

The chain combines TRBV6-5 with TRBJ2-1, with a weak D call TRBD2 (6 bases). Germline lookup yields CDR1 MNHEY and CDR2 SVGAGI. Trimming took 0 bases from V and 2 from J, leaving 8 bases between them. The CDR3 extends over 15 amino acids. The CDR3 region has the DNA TGTGCCAGCAGTTACTCGGAGGGGCCCTACAATGAGCAGTTCTTC. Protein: CASSYSEGPYNEQFF.

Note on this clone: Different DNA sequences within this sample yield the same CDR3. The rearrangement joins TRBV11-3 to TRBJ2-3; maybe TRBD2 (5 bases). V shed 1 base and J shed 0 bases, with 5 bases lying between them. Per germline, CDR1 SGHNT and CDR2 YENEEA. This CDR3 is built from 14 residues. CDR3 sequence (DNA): TGTGCCAGCAGCTTAGGCGGGAGCACAGATACGCAGTATTTT. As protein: CASSLGGSTDTQYF.